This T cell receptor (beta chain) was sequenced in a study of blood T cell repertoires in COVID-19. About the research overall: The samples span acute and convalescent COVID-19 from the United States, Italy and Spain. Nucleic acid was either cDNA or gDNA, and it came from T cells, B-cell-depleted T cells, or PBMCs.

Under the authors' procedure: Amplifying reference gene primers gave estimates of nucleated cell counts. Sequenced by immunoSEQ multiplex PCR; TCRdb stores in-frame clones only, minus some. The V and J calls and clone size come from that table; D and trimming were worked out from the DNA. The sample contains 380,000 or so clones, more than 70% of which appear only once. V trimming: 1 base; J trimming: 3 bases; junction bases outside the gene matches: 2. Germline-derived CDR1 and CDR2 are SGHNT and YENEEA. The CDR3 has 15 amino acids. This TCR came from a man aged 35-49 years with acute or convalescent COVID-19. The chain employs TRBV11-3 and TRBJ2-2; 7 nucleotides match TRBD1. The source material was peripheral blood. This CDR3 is CASSLGQGYTGELFF. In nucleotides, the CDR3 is TGTGCCAGCAGCTTAGGACAGGGATACACCGGGGAGCTGTTTTTT.